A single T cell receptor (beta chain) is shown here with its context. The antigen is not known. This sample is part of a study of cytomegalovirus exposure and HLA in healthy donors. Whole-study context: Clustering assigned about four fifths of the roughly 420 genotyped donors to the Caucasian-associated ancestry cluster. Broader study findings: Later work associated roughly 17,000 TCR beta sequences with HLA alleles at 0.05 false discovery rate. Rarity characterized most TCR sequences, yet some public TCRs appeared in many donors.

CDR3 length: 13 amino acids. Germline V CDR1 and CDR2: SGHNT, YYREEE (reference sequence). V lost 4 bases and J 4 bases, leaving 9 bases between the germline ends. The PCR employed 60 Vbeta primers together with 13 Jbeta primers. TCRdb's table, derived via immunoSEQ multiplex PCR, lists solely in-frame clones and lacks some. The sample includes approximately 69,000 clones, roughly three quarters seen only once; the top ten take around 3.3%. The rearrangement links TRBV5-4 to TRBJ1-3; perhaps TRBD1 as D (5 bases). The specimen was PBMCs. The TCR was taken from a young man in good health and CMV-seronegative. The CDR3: CASSPQGGNTIYF. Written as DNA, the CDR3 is TGTGCCAGCAGCCCGCAGGGCGGAAACACCATATATTTT.